A selection of T cell receptor beta chains follows, all from one sample in a study of beta chain features in type 1 diabetes. TCRdb keeps only in-frame clones here, not all; method: immunoSEQ multiplex PCR. The repertoire consists of under 250,000 clones, with 11% to 15% occurring once and the leading ten covering more than 0.025%. The sample comprised naive CD4+ T cells from blood. These TCRs come from a woman aged 35 to 49 in good health. Both conserved end residues are part of each CDR3. Each record gives: J gene, V gene, D gene, clone size, CDR3 DNA, CDR3 protein. D genes are given only for firm matches. A row's size may be missing; if present it is once, few, many or a size class.

j_gene: TRBJ1-2
v_gene: TRBV5-4
d_gene: NA
abundance: NA
CDR3nt: TGTGCCAGCAGGCCATTAGGGCAGGGGTTTAACTATGGCTACACCTTC
CDR3aa: CASRPLGQGFNYGYTF

j_gene: TRBJ2-7
v_gene: TRBV4-2
d_gene: TRBD1
abundance: few
CDR3nt: TGTGCCAGCAGCCAACCCCCGGGACAGGGGATCGGCGAGCAGTACTTC
CDR3aa: CASSQPPGQGIGEQYF

j_gene: TRBJ2-1
v_gene: TRBV10-3
d_gene: NA
abundance: NA
CDR3nt: TGTGCCATCAGTGTACAGGGGGGGGTATACAATGAGCAGTTCTTC
CDR3aa: CAISVQGGVYNEQFF

j_gene: TRBJ2-7
v_gene: TRBV11-2
d_gene: TRBD2
abundance: NA
CDR3nt: TGTGCCAGCAGCTTAATTAGCGGGGGGACCTACGAGCAGTACTTC
CDR3aa: CASSLISGGTYEQYF

j_gene: TRBJ2-2
v_gene: TRBV7-7
d_gene: NA
abundance: NA
CDR3nt: TGTGCTAGCAGCCCGAGGTCGGGGGCCGGGGAGCTGTTTTTT
CDR3aa: CASSPRSGAGELFF

j_gene: TRBJ2-2
v_gene: TRBV12-5
d_gene: TRBD2
abundance: NA
CDR3nt: TGTGCTAGTGGTTTGGTAGCGGGGGGGCCCATCGGGGAGCTGTTTTTT
CDR3aa: CASGLVAGGPIGELFF

j_gene: TRBJ1-5
v_gene: TRBV4-2
d_gene: NA
abundance: few
CDR3nt: TGTGCCAGCAGCCAAGAGAGAGGTCAGCCCCAGCATTTT
CDR3aa: CASSQERGQPQHF

j_gene: TRBJ2-7
v_gene: TRBV6-1
d_gene: TRBD1
abundance: NA
CDR3nt: TGTGCCAGCAGCGTCGGACAGGGGACCTACGAGCAGTACTTC
CDR3aa: CASSVGQGTYEQYF

j_gene: TRBJ1-5
v_gene: TRBV19
d_gene: TRBD1
abundance: few
CDR3nt: TGTGCCAGTAGTATGGGACAGGGAAATCAGCCCCAGCATTTT
CDR3aa: CASSMGQGNQPQHF

j_gene: TRBJ1-4
v_gene: TRBV7-9
d_gene: NA
abundance: NA
CDR3nt: TGTGCCAGCAGCTTAGGACAGGCAACTAATGAAAAACTGTTTTTT
CDR3aa: CASSLGQATNEKLFF

j_gene: TRBJ1-2
v_gene: TRBV19
d_gene: NA
abundance: NA
CDR3nt: TGTGCCACCACCCTGGGGGACAAAGGCTACACCTTC
CDR3aa: CATTLGDKGYTF

j_gene: TRBJ2-1
v_gene: TRBV7-7
d_gene: TRBD2
abundance: few
CDR3nt: TGTGCTAGCAGCGCAGCTCAGCGGGGGGCAGAGCAGTTCTTC
CDR3aa: CASSAAQRGAEQFF

j_gene: TRBJ2-1
v_gene: TRBV5-1
d_gene: NA
abundance: few
CDR3nt: TGCGCCAGTGACCTAGACGGCCACTCCTACAATGAGCAGTTCTTC
CDR3aa: CASDLDGHSYNEQFF

j_gene: TRBJ1-4
v_gene: TRBV9
d_gene: TRBD1
abundance: NA
CDR3nt: TGTGCCAGTCAGGACAGGGTGAACGAAAAACTGTTTTTT
CDR3aa: CASQDRVNEKLFF

j_gene: TRBJ1-1
v_gene: TRBV18
d_gene: NA
abundance: few
CDR3nt: TGTGCCAGCTCACCACCGGCAGGGAAGTCTTTCTTT
CDR3aa: CASSPPAGKSFF

j_gene: TRBJ2-7
v_gene: TRBV5-1
d_gene: NA
abundance: few
CDR3nt: TGCGCCAGCAGCTTGGAGGGACACACCTACGAGCAGTACTTC
CDR3aa: CASSLEGHTYEQYF

j_gene: TRBJ2-3
v_gene: TRBV2
d_gene: TRBD2
abundance: NA
CDR3nt: TGTGCCAGCAGCGGGGGGGCAAATACGCAGTATTTT
CDR3aa: CASSGGANTQYF

j_gene: TRBJ2-5
v_gene: TRBV10-3
d_gene: NA
abundance: few
CDR3nt: TGTGCCATCAGTGAAAGGCCTAGCGATGGGGAGACCCAGTACTTC
CDR3aa: CAISERPSDGETQYF

j_gene: TRBJ2-4
v_gene: TRBV7-9
d_gene: TRBD2
abundance: NA
CDR3nt: TGTGCCAGCAGCACCGGACTAGCGGCGTCCCTCTTAGCCAAAAACATTCAGTACTTC
CDR3aa: CASSTGLAASLLAKNIQYF

j_gene: TRBJ1-3
v_gene: TRBV2
d_gene: NA
abundance: NA
CDR3nt: TGTGCCAGCAACTACAGGGAGTCTGGAAACACCATATATTTT
CDR3aa: CASNYRESGNTIYF

j_gene: TRBJ2-7
v_gene: TRBV11-2
d_gene: TRBD1
abundance: NA
CDR3nt: TGTGCCAGCAGCTTAGGGACAGGGGGATCGAGGGAGCAGTACTTC
CDR3aa: CASSLGTGGSREQYF

j_gene: TRBJ2-1
v_gene: TRBV5-4
d_gene: NA
abundance: NA
CDR3nt: TGTGCCAGCAGCCCCGGGGGCTCCTACAATGAGCAGTTCTTC
CDR3aa: CASSPGGSYNEQFF

j_gene: TRBJ1-1
v_gene: TRBV6-1
d_gene: NA
abundance: few
CDR3nt: TGTGCCAGTGGTCGTACCAGGGTTGAAGCTTTCTTT
CDR3aa: CASGRTRVEAFF

j_gene: TRBJ2-5
v_gene: TRBV5-4
d_gene: NA
abundance: few
CDR3nt: TGTGCCAGCAGCTTAACGGCGGGGAGGCAAGAGACCCAGTACTTC
CDR3aa: CASSLTAGRQETQYF

j_gene: TRBJ1-2
v_gene: TRBV5-6
d_gene: TRBD1
abundance: NA
CDR3nt: TGTGCCAGCAGCTACCCAAACCCGGACAGGGGGCAAGGCTACACCTTC
CDR3aa: CASSYPNPDRGQGYTF

j_gene: TRBJ2-7
v_gene: TRBV7-9
d_gene: NA
abundance: few
CDR3nt: TGTGCCAGCAGCGGCCGGGACGTCGCGGACTACGAGCAGTACTTC
CDR3aa: CASSGRDVADYEQYF

j_gene: TRBJ1-1
v_gene: TRBV2
d_gene: NA
abundance: NA
CDR3nt: TGTGCCAGCATCAAGGGGTATACGGACACTGAAGCTTTCTTT
CDR3aa: CASIKGYTDTEAFF

j_gene: TRBJ2-7
v_gene: TRBV19
d_gene: NA
abundance: few
CDR3nt: TGTGCCAGTAGTCCCTCTCCCCGGACAGCTACCTACGAGCAGTACTTC
CDR3aa: CASSPSPRTATYEQYF

j_gene: TRBJ1-2
v_gene: TRBV4-3
d_gene: TRBD1
abundance: NA
CDR3nt: TGCGCCAGCAGCCGCGCGGGACAGGGGTTCGACTATGGCTACACCTTC
CDR3aa: CASSRAGQGFDYGYTF

j_gene: TRBJ2-5
v_gene: TRBV7-2
d_gene: NA
abundance: few
CDR3nt: TGTGCCAGCAGCTTAGCCCGACACACCGCCCAGTACTTC
CDR3aa: CASSLARHTAQYF

j_gene: TRBJ1-2
v_gene: TRBV7-9
d_gene: NA
abundance: few
CDR3nt: TGTGCCAGCAGCACTTCCGAGGGCTCCTATGGCTACACCTTC
CDR3aa: CASSTSEGSYGYTF

j_gene: TRBJ2-3
v_gene: TRBV4-1
d_gene: TRBD2
abundance: NA
CDR3nt: TGCGCCAGCAGCGCTGGGACTAGCGGGGGGCCAGCCCGGGCAGATACGCAGTATTTT
CDR3aa: CASSAGTSGGPARADTQYF

j_gene: TRBJ1-5
v_gene: TRBV4-2
d_gene: NA
abundance: few
CDR3nt: TGTGCCAGCAGCCAAGCGGGACAATCCAGCAATCAGCCCCAGCATTTT
CDR3aa: CASSQAGQSSNQPQHF

j_gene: TRBJ1-5
v_gene: TRBV5-1
d_gene: NA
abundance: NA
CDR3nt: TGCGCCAGCAGCCGACAGGGCAATCAGCCCCAGCATTTT
CDR3aa: CASSRQGNQPQHF

j_gene: TRBJ2-1
v_gene: TRBV7-9
d_gene: NA
abundance: many
CDR3nt: TGTGCCAGCAGCTTATTCCAAAGGCTAGAAAGGAGTGAGCAGTTCTTC
CDR3aa: CASSLFQRLERSEQFF

j_gene: TRBJ1-5
v_gene: TRBV29-1
d_gene: NA
abundance: NA
CDR3nt: TGCAGCGTCCTAACAGGATTAGATCAGCCCCAGCATTTT
CDR3aa: CSVLTGLDQPQHF

j_gene: TRBJ1-2
v_gene: TRBV7-2
d_gene: NA
abundance: few
CDR3nt: TGTGCCAGCAGCTTGTCGGGCACCGGGGCTAACTATGGCTACACCTTC
CDR3aa: CASSLSGTGANYGYTF

j_gene: TRBJ2-5
v_gene: TRBV29-1
d_gene: NA
abundance: NA
CDR3nt: TGCAGCGTTGACGCGGCGGGACCTGGGGAGACCCAGTACTTC
CDR3aa: CSVDAAGPGETQYF

j_gene: TRBJ1-4
v_gene: TRBV7-2
d_gene: TRBD1
abundance: NA
CDR3nt: TGTGCCAGCAGCCAAAGACAGGGGGCTAATGAAAAACTGTTTTTT
CDR3aa: CASSQRQGANEKLFF

j_gene: TRBJ2-3
v_gene: TRBV5-1
d_gene: TRBD2
abundance: NA
CDR3nt: TGCGCCAGCAGCCAGACTAGCGCTGCAGATACGCAGTATTTT
CDR3aa: CASSQTSAADTQYF

j_gene: TRBJ2-3
v_gene: TRBV10-3
d_gene: NA
abundance: NA
CDR3nt: TGTGCCATCTCTGGGGGGGGCGGCACAGATACGCAGTATTTT
CDR3aa: CAISGGGGTDTQYF

j_gene: TRBJ2-3
v_gene: TRBV2
d_gene: NA
abundance: NA
CDR3nt: TGTGCCAGCAGTGAAGGAGGGCGGGGAGACACAGATACGCAGTATTTT
CDR3aa: CASSEGGRGDTDTQYF

j_gene: TRBJ1-4
v_gene: TRBV5-1
d_gene: NA
abundance: few
CDR3nt: TGCGCCAGCAGCTCGTCAGCAACTAATGAAAAACTGTTTTTT
CDR3aa: CASSSSATNEKLFF

j_gene: TRBJ1-1
v_gene: TRBV19
d_gene: TRBD1
abundance: NA
CDR3nt: TGTGCCAGTCGGGGACAGCTGAACACTGAAGCTTTCTTT
CDR3aa: CASRGQLNTEAFF

j_gene: TRBJ1-1
v_gene: TRBV18
d_gene: TRBD1
abundance: NA
CDR3nt: TGTGCCAGCTCACCGGGACAGGAAGCTTTCTTT
CDR3aa: CASSPGQEAFF

j_gene: TRBJ2-7
v_gene: TRBV7-8
d_gene: TRBD2
abundance: few
CDR3nt: TGTGCCAGCAGCTTTTTGGCGGGGGGGCCCTCCGAGCAGTACTTC
CDR3aa: CASSFLAGGPSEQYF

j_gene: TRBJ2-1
v_gene: TRBV5-4
d_gene: NA
abundance: few
CDR3nt: TGTGCCAGCACCGAGTACAATGAGCAGTTCTTC
CDR3aa: CASTEYNEQFF

j_gene: TRBJ1-3
v_gene: TRBV7-9
d_gene: NA
abundance: NA
CDR3nt: TGTGCCAGCAGCTGGGCAGGGGTTTCTGGAAACACCATATATTTT
CDR3aa: CASSWAGVSGNTIYF

j_gene: TRBJ2-7
v_gene: TRBV29-1
d_gene: NA
abundance: few
CDR3nt: TGCAGCACGCCTCGCACAGGGGACTTGAACCTCTACGAGCAGTACTTC
CDR3aa: CSTPRTGDLNLYEQYF

j_gene: TRBJ2-3
v_gene: TRBV25-1
d_gene: TRBD2
abundance: few
CDR3nt: TGTGCCAGCAGTCAAGCGGGGGGCACAGATACGCAGTATTTT
CDR3aa: CASSQAGGTDTQYF

j_gene: TRBJ1-2
v_gene: TRBV9
d_gene: NA
abundance: few
CDR3nt: TGTGCCAGCAGCGTAGGTACAGGAAAGAACACCTTC
CDR3aa: CASSVGTGKNTF

j_gene: TRBJ2-3
v_gene: TRBV7-9
d_gene: NA
abundance: NA
CDR3nt: TGTGCCAGCAGCCTAGGGCCAGATACGCAGTATTTT
CDR3aa: CASSLGPDTQYF

j_gene: TRBJ2-1
v_gene: TRBV7-9
d_gene: NA
abundance: few
CDR3nt: TGTGCCAGCAGCTTAGACACAATCAATGAGCAGTTCTTC
CDR3aa: CASSLDTINEQFF

j_gene: TRBJ2-5
v_gene: TRBV7-2
d_gene: NA
abundance: NA
CDR3nt: TGTGCCAGCAGCTTAGCGCAAGGGAGGGAGACCCAGTACTTC
CDR3aa: CASSLAQGRETQYF

j_gene: TRBJ2-5
v_gene: TRBV9
d_gene: TRBD1
abundance: many
CDR3nt: TGTGCCAGCGGACAGGGGAGGATAGCGACCCAGTACTTC
CDR3aa: CASGQGRIATQYF

j_gene: TRBJ2-3
v_gene: TRBV4-2
d_gene: TRBD2
abundance: few
CDR3nt: TGTGCCAGCAGCCAAGACCCAGGGAGGGGCACAGATACGCAGTATTTT
CDR3aa: CASSQDPGRGTDTQYF

j_gene: TRBJ1-4
v_gene: TRBV5-1
d_gene: NA
abundance: NA
CDR3nt: TGCGCCAGCAGCTCAAGACATGGGAATGAAAAACTGTTTTTT
CDR3aa: CASSSRHGNEKLFF

j_gene: TRBJ2-7
v_gene: TRBV2
d_gene: TRBD1
abundance: few
CDR3nt: TGTGCCAGCAGTGTACCGGGACAGGGGAGGCACGAGCAGTACTTC
CDR3aa: CASSVPGQGRHEQYF

j_gene: TRBJ1-5
v_gene: TRBV6-1
d_gene: NA
abundance: few
CDR3nt: TGTGCCAGCAGTGAACGGGAGAATCAGCCCCAGCATTTT
CDR3aa: CASSERENQPQHF

j_gene: TRBJ1-2
v_gene: TRBV19
d_gene: TRBD1
abundance: few
CDR3nt: TGTGCCAGTAGCGTGGGACAGGCGGCAAACTATGGCTACACCTTC
CDR3aa: CASSVGQAANYGYTF